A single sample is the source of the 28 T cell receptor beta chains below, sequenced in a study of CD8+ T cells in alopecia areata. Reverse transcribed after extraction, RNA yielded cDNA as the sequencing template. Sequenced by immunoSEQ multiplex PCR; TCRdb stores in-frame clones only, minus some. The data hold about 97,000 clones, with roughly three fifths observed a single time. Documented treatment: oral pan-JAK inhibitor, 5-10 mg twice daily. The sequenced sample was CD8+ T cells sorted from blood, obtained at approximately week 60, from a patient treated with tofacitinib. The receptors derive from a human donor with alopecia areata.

The CDR3 region is CASSIGTTGNEQFF. The CDR3 bases are TGTGCCAGCAGCATTGGGACAACAGGCAATGAGCAGTTCTTC. The chain carries TRBV13 and TRBJ2-1; a possible D gene is TRBD1 (6 bases). The CDR3 runs 14 residues. The germline CDR1 and CDR2 sequences are PRHDT and FYEKMQ (reference sequence). The V end lost 5 bases, the J end lost 6 bases, and 14 bases lay between the germline ends.

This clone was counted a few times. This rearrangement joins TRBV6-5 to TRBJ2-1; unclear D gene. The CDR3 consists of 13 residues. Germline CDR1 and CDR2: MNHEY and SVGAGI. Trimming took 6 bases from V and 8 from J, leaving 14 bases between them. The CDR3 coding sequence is TGTGCCAGCAGACCCTCCCCCGCCGATGAGCAGTTCTTC. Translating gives CASRPSPADEQFF.

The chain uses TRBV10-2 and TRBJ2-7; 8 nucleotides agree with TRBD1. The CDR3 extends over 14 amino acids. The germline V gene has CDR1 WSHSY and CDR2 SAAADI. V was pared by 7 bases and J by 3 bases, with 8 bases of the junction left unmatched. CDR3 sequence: CASMGVTGDYEQYF. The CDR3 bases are TGCGCCAGCATGGGTGTGACAGGGGACTACGAGCAGTACTTC.

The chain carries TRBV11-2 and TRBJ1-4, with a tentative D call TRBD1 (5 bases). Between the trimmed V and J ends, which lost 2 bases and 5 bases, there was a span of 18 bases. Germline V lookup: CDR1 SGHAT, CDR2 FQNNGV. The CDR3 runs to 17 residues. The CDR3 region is CASSLRGSGTVNEKLFF. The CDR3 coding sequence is TGTGCCAGCAGCTTACGGGGATCCGGGACGGTCAATGAAAAACTGTTTTTT.

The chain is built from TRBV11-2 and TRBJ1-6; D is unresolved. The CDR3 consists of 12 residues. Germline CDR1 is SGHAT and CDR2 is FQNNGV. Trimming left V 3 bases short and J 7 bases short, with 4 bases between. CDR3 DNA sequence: TGTGCCAGCAGCTTGACCAATTCACCCCTCCACTTT. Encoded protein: CASSLTNSPLHF.

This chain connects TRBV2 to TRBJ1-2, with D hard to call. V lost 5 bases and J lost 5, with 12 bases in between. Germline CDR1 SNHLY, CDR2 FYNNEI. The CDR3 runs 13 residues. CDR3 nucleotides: TGTGCCAGCAGTTTATCGACGGGATATGGCTACACCTTC. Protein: CASSLSTGYGYTF.

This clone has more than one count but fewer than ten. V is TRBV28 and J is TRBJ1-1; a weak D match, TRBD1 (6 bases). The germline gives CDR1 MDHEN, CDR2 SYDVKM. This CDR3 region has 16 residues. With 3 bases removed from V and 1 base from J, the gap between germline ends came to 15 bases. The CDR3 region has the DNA TGTGCCAGCAGTTTGCACCTAAGGGGGGAGAACACTGAAGCTTTCTTT. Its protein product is CASSLHLRGENTEAFF. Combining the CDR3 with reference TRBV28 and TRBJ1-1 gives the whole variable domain DVKVTQSSRYLVKRTGEKVFLECVQDMDHENMFWYRQDPGLGLRLIYFSYDVKMKEKGDIPEGYSVSREKKERFSLILESASTNQTSMYLCASSLHLRGENTEAFFGQGTRLTVV.

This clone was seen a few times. The CDR3 here is CSVVEGPGQGHQPQHF. The CDR3 coding sequence is TGCAGCGTCGTGGAGGGACCGGGACAGGGGCATCAGCCCCAGCATTTT. The chain links TRBV29-1 to TRBJ1-5, with 10 bases fitting TRBD1. CDR3 size: 16 residues. J was trimmed by 5 bases and V by 6 bases; bases with no gene match: 13. Germline assignment: CDR1 SQVTM and CDR2 ANQGSEA. Variable domain in full (rest from reference TRBV29-1 and TRBJ1-5): SAVISQKPSRDICQRGTSLTIQCQVDSQVTMMFWYRQQPGQSLTLIATANQGSEATYESGFVIDKFPISRPNLTFSTLTVSNMSPEDSSIYLCSVVEGPGQGHQPQHFGDGTRLSIL.

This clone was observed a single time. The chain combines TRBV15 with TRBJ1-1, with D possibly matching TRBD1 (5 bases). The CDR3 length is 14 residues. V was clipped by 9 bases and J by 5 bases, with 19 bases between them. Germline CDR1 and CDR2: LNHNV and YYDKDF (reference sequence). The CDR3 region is CATGNLPRDTEAFF. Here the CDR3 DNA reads TGTGCCACGGGGAATCTCCCCAGGGATACTGAAGCTTTCTTT. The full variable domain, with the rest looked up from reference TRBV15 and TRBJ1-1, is DAMVIQNPRYQVTQFGKPVTLSCSQTLNHNVMYWYQQKSSQAPKLLFHYYDKDFNNEADTPDNFQSRRPNTSFCFLDIRSPGLGDTAMYLCATGNLPRDTEAFFGQGTRLTVV.

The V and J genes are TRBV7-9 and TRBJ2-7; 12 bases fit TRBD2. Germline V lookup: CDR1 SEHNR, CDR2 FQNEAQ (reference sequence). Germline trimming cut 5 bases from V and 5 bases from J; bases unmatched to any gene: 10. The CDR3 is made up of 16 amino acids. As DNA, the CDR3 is TGTGCCAGCAGCAGACCTAGCGGGGGGGCCGTGGACGAGCAGTACTTC. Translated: CASSRPSGGAVDEQYF.

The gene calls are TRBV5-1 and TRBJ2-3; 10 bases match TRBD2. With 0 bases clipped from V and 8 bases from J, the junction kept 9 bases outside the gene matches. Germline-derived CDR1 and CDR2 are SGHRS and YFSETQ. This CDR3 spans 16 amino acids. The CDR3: CASSLEGLARGPTQYF. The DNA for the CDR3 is TGCGCCAGCAGCTTGGAGGGACTAGCGAGGGGGCCTACGCAGTATTTT.

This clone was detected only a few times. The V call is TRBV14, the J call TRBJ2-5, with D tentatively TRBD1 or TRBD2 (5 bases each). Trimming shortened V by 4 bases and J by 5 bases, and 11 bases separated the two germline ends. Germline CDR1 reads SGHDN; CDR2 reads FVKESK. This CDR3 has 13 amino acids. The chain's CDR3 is CASSRGFEETQYF. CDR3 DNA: TGTGCCAGCAGCCGGGGGTTTGAGGAGACCCAGTACTTC.

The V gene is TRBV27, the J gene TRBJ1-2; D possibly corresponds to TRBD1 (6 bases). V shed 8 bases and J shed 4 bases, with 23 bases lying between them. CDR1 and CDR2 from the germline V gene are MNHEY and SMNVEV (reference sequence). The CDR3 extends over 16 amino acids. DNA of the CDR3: TGTGCCAGCTGGACATACAGGAGAAAGGGGGGCTATGGCTACACCTTC. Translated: CASWTYRRKGGYGYTF.

DNA of the CDR3: TGTGCCAGCAGCTCTTTGGCAGCTAATTCACCCCTCCACTTT. The encoded protein is CASSSLAANSPLHF. This sequence joins TRBV7-6 and TRBJ1-6; unclear D gene. Germline assignment: CDR1 SGHVS and CDR2 FNYEAQ. The CDR3 is made up of 14 amino acids. The V end was cut by 4 bases, the J end by 6 bases, with 10 bases between.

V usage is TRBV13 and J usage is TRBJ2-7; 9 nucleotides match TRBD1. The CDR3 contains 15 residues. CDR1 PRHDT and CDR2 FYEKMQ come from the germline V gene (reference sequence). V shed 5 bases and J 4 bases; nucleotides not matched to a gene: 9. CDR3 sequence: CASSHKGTGTYEQYF. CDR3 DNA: TGTGCCAGCAGCCACAAGGGGACAGGGACGTACGAGCAGTACTTC.

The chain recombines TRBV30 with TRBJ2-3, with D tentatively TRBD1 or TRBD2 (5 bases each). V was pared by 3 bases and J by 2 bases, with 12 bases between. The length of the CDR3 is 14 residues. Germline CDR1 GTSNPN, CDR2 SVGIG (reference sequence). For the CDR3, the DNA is TGTGCCTGGAGGAAGCTCGGGGCCACAGATACGCAGTATTTT. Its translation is CAWRKLGATDTQYF.

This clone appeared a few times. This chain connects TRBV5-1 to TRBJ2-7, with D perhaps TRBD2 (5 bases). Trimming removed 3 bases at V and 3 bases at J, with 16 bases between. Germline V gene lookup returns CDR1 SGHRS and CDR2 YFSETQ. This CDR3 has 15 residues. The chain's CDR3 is CASSYSGWASYEQYF. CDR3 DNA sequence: TGCGCCAGCAGCTACTCGGGGTGGGCAAGCTACGAGCAGTACTTC.

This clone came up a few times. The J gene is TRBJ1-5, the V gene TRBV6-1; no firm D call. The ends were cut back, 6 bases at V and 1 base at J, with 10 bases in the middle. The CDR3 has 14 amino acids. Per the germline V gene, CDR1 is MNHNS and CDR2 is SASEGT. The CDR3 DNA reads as TGTGCCAGCAGGGAGTGGGCCAGCAATCAGCCCCAGCATTTT. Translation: CASREWASNQPQHF.

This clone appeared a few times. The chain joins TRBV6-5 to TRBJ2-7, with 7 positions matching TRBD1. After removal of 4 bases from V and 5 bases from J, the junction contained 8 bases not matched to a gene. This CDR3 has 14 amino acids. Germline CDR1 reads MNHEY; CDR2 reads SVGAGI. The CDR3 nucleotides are TGTGCCAGCAGTTCCATCCTTGACAGGGACGAGCAGTACTTC. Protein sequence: CASSSILDRDEQYF.

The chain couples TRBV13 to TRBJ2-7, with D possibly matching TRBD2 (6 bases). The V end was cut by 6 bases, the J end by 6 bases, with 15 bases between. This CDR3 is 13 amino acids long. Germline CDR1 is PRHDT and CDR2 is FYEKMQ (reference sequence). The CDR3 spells CASSQPGTREQYF. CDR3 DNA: TGTGCCAGCAGTCAACCCGGGACTCGCGAGCAGTACTTC. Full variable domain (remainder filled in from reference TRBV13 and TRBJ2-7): AAGVIQSPRHLIKEKRETATLKCYPIPRHDTVYWYQQGPGQDPQFLISFYEKMQSDKGSIPDRFSAQQFSDYHSELNMSSLELGDSALYFCASSQPGTREQYFGPGTRLTVT.

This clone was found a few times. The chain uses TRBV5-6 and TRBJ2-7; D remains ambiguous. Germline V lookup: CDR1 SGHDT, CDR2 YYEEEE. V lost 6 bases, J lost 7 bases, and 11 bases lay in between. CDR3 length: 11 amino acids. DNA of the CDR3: TGTGCCAGCACATGGGGAACGGAGCAGTACTTC. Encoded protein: CASTWGTEQYF.

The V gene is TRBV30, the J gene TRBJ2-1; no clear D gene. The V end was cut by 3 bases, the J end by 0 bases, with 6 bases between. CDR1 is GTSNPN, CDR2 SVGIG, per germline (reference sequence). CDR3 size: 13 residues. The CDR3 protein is CAWSGSSYNEQFF. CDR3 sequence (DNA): TGTGCCTGGAGCGGAAGCTCCTACAATGAGCAGTTCTTC.

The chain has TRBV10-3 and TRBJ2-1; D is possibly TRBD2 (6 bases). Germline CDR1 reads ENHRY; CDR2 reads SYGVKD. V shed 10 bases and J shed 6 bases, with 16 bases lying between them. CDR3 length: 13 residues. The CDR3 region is CATGGAGGNEQFF. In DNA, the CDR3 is TGTGCCACCGGCGGGGCCGGGGGCAATGAGCAGTTCTTC.

CDR3 nucleotide sequence: TGTGCCAGCAGCTCGGGGACAGGGGGCGTAGAGACCCAGTACTTC. This sequence encodes CASSSGTGGVETQYF. The chain has TRBV13 and TRBJ2-5; 12 positions agree with TRBD1. CDR3 length: 15 residues. The V gene end was trimmed by 4 bases and the J gene end by 4 bases; junction bases not matched to a gene: 4. CDR1 is PRHDT, CDR2 FYEKMQ, per germline (reference sequence).

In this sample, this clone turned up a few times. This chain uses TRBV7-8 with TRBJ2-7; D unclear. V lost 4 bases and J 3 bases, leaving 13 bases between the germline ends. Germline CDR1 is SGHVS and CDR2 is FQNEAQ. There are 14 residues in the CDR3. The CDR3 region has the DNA TGTGCCAGCAGCTCCCTGCTTCCCCTCTACGAGCAGTACTTC. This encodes CASSSLLPLYEQYF.

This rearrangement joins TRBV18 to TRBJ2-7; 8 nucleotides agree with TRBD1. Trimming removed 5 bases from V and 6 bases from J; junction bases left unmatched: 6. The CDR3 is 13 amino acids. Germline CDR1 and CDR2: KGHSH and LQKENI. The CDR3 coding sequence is TGTGCCAGCTCAGCGACAGGGGAAGCCGAGCAGTACTTC. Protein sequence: CASSATGEAEQYF.

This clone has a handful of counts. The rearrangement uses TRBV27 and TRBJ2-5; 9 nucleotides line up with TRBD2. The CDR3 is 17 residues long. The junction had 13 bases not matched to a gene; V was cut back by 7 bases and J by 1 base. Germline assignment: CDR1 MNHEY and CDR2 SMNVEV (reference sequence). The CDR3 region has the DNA TGTGCCAGCAATCGATCGAGCGGGACTAGCACCCAAGAGACCCAGTACTTC. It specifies CASNRSSGTSTQETQYF.

The CDR3 loop is CSVARNEKLFF. In nucleotides, the CDR3 is TGCAGCGTTGCCAGGAATGAAAAACTGTTTTTT. The chain recombines TRBV29-1 with TRBJ1-4, with unresolved D. Trimming took 4 bases from V and 5 from J, leaving 5 bases between them. This CDR3 contains 11 residues. CDR1 is SQVTM and CDR2 is ANQGSEA in the germline V gene.